The 21 T cell receptor beta chains presented below share a single source sample, sequenced in a study of radiation and T cells in renal cell carcinoma. Time point reported: blood 4 weeks post-SBRT, at nephrectomy. The treatment denotes: 15 Gy SBRT to primary tumor, nephrectomy 4 weeks later. Sequencing used immunoSEQ multiplex PCR; TCRdb keeps in-frame clones, though not all of them. Of tens of thousands of clones listed, roughly 80% are singletons. The sequencing here drew on blood, taken from a patient whose treatment included radiotherapy and nephrectomy. The source of these receptors is a man aged 55 to 70 with renal cell carcinoma.

This clone occurred a few times. The chain is built from TRBV7-2 and TRBJ2-5; unclear D gene. Germline V gene lookup returns CDR1 SGHTA and CDR2 FQGNSA. CDR3 length: 14 residues. V shed 0 bases and J shed 5 bases, with 10 bases lying between them. The DNA for the CDR3 is TGTGCCAGCAGCTTAGCACGACTGCGGGAGACCCAGTACTTC. Its protein product is CASSLARLRETQYF.

This clone was seen a single time. V usage is TRBV2 and J usage is TRBJ2-7; TRBD1 agrees at 7 bases. Germline lookup yields CDR1 SNHLY and CDR2 FYNNEI. Trimming took 8 bases from V and 3 from J; bases not matched to a gene: 4. CDR3 length: 12 residues. CDR3 coding DNA: TGTGCCAGCCGGGACAGAAACTACGAGCAGTACTTC. It codes for CASRDRNYEQYF.

This clone was observed a handful of times. Relative to the germline gene, one junction end is altered; a read error may explain this. CDR3 sequence: CASSHTGANYGYTF. The CDR3 DNA reads TGTGCCAGCAGCCATACAGGGGCTAATTATGGCTACACCTTC. The rearrangement uses TRBV5-5 and TRBJ1-2, with 7 bases that match TRBD1. This CDR3 has 14 residues. Germline V CDR1 and CDR2: SGHKS, YYEKEE (reference sequence).

The chain employs TRBV10-3 and TRBJ2-3; D may be TRBD1 or TRBD2 (5 bases each). This CDR3 comprises 13 residues. Germline-derived CDR1 and CDR2 are ENHRY and SYGVKD. Trimming stripped 10 bases from V and 2 bases from J, with 13 bases between. The CDR3 is CATGDGTTDTQYF. In DNA form, the CDR3 reads TGTGCCACCGGGGACGGGACCACAGATACGCAGTATTTT.

This chain links TRBV14 with TRBJ2-3; 12 nucleotides agree with TRBD2. Trimming took 3 bases from V and 2 from J; bases not matched to a gene: 3. CDR1 SGHDN and CDR2 FVKESK come from the germline V gene. The CDR3 has 16 residues. Here the CDR3 DNA reads TGTGCCAGCAGCCAGGGACTAGCGGGTCACACAGATACGCAGTATTTT. Translated, it gives CASSQGLAGHTDTQYF. The full variable domain, in which reference TRBV14 and TRBJ2-3 provide the parts outside the CDR3, is EAGVTQFPSHSVIEKGQTVTLRCDPISGHDNLYWYRRVMGKEIKFLLHFVKESKQDESGMPNNRFLAERTGGTYSTLKVQPAELEDSGVYFCASSQGLAGHTDTQYFGPGTRLTVL.

The chain uses TRBV9 and TRBJ2-3; 8 bases agree with TRBD2. V shed 3 bases, J shed 0 bases, and the junction held 6 bases outside the gene matches. Germline values: CDR1 SGDLS, CDR2 YYNGEE. The length of the CDR3 is 16 residues. This CDR3 is CASSAFLAGSTDTQYF. As DNA, the CDR3 is TGTGCCAGCAGCGCTTTTTTAGCGGGAAGCACAGATACGCAGTATTTT.

The rearrangement joins TRBV7-2 to TRBJ2-5; D is ambiguous. CDR3 size: 16 residues. V was cut by 7 bases and J by 7 bases, with 25 bases left in between. CDR1 is SGHTA, CDR2 FQGNSA, per germline. This chain's CDR3 is CASTKAYDQFERTQYF. The CDR3 DNA sequence: TGTGCCAGCACCAAGGCATACGATCAATTTGAAAGGACCCAGTACTTC.

The chain uses TRBV5-1 and TRBJ1-2; 9 bases are shared with TRBD1. In germline, CDR1 is SGHRS, CDR2 YFSETQ. The length of the CDR3 is 14 residues. V was pared by 4 bases and J by 1 base, with 2 bases of the junction left unmatched. This CDR3 reads CASSTGQGNYGYTF. CDR3 nucleotides: TGCGCCAGCAGCACGGGACAGGGTAACTATGGCTACACCTTC.

CDR3 sequence: CASSPSRTETQYF. CDR3 in DNA: TGTGCCAGCAGCCCCAGTAGAACAGAGACCCAGTACTTC. The V and J genes are TRBV7-2 and TRBJ2-5, with D uncertain. Germline assignment: CDR1 SGHTA and CDR2 FQGNSA. The CDR3 covers 13 residues. The germline V and J ends were trimmed by 5 bases and 4 bases, with 11 bases remaining between them.

Details on this clone: The sample holds other DNA sequences that translate to the same CDR3. The chain employs TRBV7-2 and TRBJ2-5; D uncertain. The CDR3 loop spans 12 amino acids. Per germline, CDR1 SGHTA and CDR2 FQGNSA. Trimming pared 8 bases from V and 4 bases from J, leaving 11 bases between. The CDR3 DNA follows: TGTGCCAGCTCCCCTTCCGCAGAGACCCAGTACTTC. Its translation is CASSPSAETQYF.

The rearrangement joins TRBV25-1 to TRBJ1-1; tentative D call: TRBD1 (5 bases). Germline assignment: CDR1 MGHDK and CDR2 SYGVNS. V was shortened by 6 bases and J by 6 bases, with 17 bases between the two germline ends. This CDR3 has 14 amino acids. DNA for the CDR3: TGTGCCAGCAGCCAAGAATGGGGGTACCCTGAAGCTTTCTTT. Translated: CASSQEWGYPEAFF.

V and J are TRBV7-8 and TRBJ2-3; TRBD2 is a possible D gene (6 bases). Trimming shortened V by 0 bases and J by 7 bases, and 14 bases separated the two germline ends. In germline, CDR1 is SGHVS, CDR2 FQNEAQ. The CDR3 has 15 residues. CDR3 sequence: CASSLAAGRRNTQYF. CDR3 in DNA: TGTGCCAGCAGCTTAGCTGCGGGGCGGAGAAATACGCAGTATTTT.

V gene TRBV5-1 combines with J gene TRBJ2-1; 9 bases are shared with TRBD2. CDR3 length: 15 residues. Germline CDR1 SGHRS, CDR2 YFSETQ. V trimming: 4 bases; J trimming: 0 bases; junction bases outside the gene matches: 2. CDR3 coding DNA: TGCGCCAGCAGCCGGACTAGCGACTCCTACAATGAGCAGTTCTTC. Its protein product is CASSRTSDSYNEQFF.

The V gene is TRBV10-3, the J gene TRBJ2-7, with D possibly matching TRBD1 (5 bases). Per germline, CDR1 ENHRY and CDR2 SYGVKD. The CDR3 is 13 residues long. V shed 4 bases and J shed 6 bases, with 13 bases lying between them. CDR3 in amino acids: CAISGTREGEQYF. CDR3 in DNA: TGTGCCATCAGTGGTACCAGGGAAGGCGAGCAGTACTTC.

The gene calls are TRBV6-5 and TRBJ2-5; D may be TRBD2 (6 bases). This CDR3 is 11 amino acids long. CDR1 and CDR2 from the germline V gene are MNHEY and SVGAGI. Trimming cost V 8 bases and J 5 bases, with 9 bases left between them. The CDR3 DNA sequence: TGTGCCAGCGGAGGGAGGGAGACCCAGTACTTC. Translating gives CASGGRETQYF.

V is TRBV4-3 and J is TRBJ2-7; D uncertain. The germline gives CDR1 LGHNA, CDR2 YSLEER. Trimming removed 1 base from V and 7 bases from J, with 17 bases in between. The CDR3 length is 15 residues. CDR3 protein: CASSQAPGLLEEQYF. CDR3 bases: TGCGCCAGCAGCCAAGCCCCGGGCCTCTTGGAAGAGCAGTACTTC.

V gene TRBV19 combines with J gene TRBJ2-7; D is perhaps TRBD2 (5 bases). Germline CDR1 and CDR2: LNHDA and SQIVND (reference sequence). The CDR3 is made up of 14 amino acids. Between the trimmed V and J ends, which lost 3 bases and 3 bases, there was a span of 12 bases. The CDR3 loop reads CASSIRTGRYEQYF. Written as DNA, the CDR3 is TGTGCCAGTAGTATCCGGACTGGCCGCTACGAGCAGTACTTC.

The chain employs TRBV5-1 and TRBJ2-1, with 13 nucleotides matching TRBD2. V trimming: 4 bases; J trimming: 8 bases; junction bases outside the gene matches: 18. The CDR3 consists of 19 residues. In germline, CDR1 is SGHRS, CDR2 YFSETQ. The CDR3 protein is CASSGRLAGGPVGIDEQFF. DNA for the CDR3: TGCGCCAGCAGCGGGCGACTAGCGGGAGGCCCCGTAGGCATCGATGAGCAGTTCTTC.

The chain employs TRBV6-5 and TRBJ2-5, with D maybe TRBD2 (5 bases). This CDR3 is 14 amino acids long. Germline-derived CDR1 and CDR2 are MNHEY and SVGAGI. Trimming removed 2 bases from V and 7 bases from J, with 14 bases in between. CDR3 region: CASSYSQSRGTQYF. The CDR3 DNA reads as TGTGCCAGCAGTTACAGCCAGTCACGGGGGACCCAGTACTTC.

The V gene is TRBV7-8, the J gene TRBJ1-5; D might be TRBD1 (5 bases). This CDR3 has 16 residues. Germline CDR1 and CDR2: SGHVS and FQNEAQ. The V end was cut by 0 bases, the J end by 6 bases, with 15 bases between. The CDR3 here is CASSLAHGQGGQPQHF. CDR3 in DNA: TGTGCCAGCAGCTTAGCTCATGGGCAGGGTGGTCAGCCCCAGCATTTT.

CDR3 in amino acids: CASSLLRDRDQPQHF. The CDR3 DNA sequence: TGCGCCAGCAGCTTACTCCGGGACAGGGACCAGCCCCAGCATTTT. The chain carries TRBV4-1 and TRBJ1-5; 9 bases fit TRBD1. J was trimmed by 7 bases and V by 5 bases; bases with no gene match: 9. The germline gives CDR1 MGHRA, CDR2 YSYEKL. The CDR3 loop spans 15 amino acids.